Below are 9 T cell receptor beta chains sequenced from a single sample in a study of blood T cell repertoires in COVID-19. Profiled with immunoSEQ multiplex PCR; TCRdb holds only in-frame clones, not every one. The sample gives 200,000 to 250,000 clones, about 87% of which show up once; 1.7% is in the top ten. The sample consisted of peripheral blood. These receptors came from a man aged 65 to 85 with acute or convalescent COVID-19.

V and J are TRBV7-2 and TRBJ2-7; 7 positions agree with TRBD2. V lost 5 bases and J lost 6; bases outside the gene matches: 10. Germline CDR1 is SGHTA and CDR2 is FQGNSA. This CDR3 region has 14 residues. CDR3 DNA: TGTGCCAGCAGCGTTGCCAGCGGGGAGACCGAGCAGTACTTC. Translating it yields CASSVASGETEQYF.

The CDR3 here is CASTPDKLPSYEQYF. The CDR3 nucleotides read TGCGCCAGCACCCCGGACAAATTACCTTCCTACGAGCAGTACTTC. This chain uses TRBV5-1 with TRBJ2-7; a possible D gene is TRBD1 (5 bases). The germline CDR1 and CDR2 sequences are SGHRS and YFSETQ. The V end lost 6 bases, the J end lost 1 base, and 17 bases lay between the germline ends. The CDR3 loop spans 15 amino acids.

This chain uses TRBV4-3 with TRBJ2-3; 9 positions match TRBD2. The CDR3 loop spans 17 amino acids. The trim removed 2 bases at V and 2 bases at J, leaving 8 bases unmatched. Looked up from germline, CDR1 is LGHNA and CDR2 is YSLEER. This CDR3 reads CASSQRLAEIYTDTQYF. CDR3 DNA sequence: TGCGCCAGCAGCCAAAGACTAGCGGAGATCTACACAGATACGCAGTATTTT.

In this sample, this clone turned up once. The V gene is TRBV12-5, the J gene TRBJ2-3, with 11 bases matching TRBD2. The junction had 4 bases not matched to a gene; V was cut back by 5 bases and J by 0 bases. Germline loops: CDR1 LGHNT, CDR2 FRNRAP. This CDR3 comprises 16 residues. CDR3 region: CASGTGLAGSTDTQYF. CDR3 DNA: TGTGCTAGTGGTACCGGACTAGCGGGTAGCACAGATACGCAGTATTTT. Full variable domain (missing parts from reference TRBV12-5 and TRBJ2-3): DARVTQTPRHKVTEMGQEVTMRCQPILGHNTVFWYRQTMMQGLELLAYFRNRAPLDDSGMPKDRFSAEMPDATLATLKIQPSEPRDSAVYFCASGTGLAGSTDTQYFGPGTRLTVL.

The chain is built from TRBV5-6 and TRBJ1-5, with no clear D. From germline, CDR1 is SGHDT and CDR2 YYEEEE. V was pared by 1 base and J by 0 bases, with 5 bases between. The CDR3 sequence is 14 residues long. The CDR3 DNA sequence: TGTGCCAGCAGCTTGAGTAGTAGCAATCAGCCCCAGCATTTT. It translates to CASSLSSSNQPQHF. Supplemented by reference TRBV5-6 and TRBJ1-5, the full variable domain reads DAGVTQSPTHLIKTRGQQVTLRCSPKSGHDTVSWYQQALGQGPQFIFQYYEEEERQRGNFPDRFSGHQFPNYSSELNVNALLLGDSALYLCASSLSSSNQPQHFGDGTRLSIL.

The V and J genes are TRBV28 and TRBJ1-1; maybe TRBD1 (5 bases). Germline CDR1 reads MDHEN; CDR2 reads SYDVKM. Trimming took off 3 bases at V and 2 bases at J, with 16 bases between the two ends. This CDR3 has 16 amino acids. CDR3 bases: TGTGCCAGCAGTTTGGGGGGGGGACTGATAAACACTGAAGCTTTCTTT. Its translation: CASSLGGGLINTEAFF.

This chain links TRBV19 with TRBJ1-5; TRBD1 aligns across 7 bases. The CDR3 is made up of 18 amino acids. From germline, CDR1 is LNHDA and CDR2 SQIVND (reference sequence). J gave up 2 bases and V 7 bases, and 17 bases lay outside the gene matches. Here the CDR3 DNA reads TGTGCCAGTACCCCGAGGGGTGAGGGGGCTTGGGGCAATCAGCCCCAGCATTTT. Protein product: CASTPRGEGAWGNQPQHF.

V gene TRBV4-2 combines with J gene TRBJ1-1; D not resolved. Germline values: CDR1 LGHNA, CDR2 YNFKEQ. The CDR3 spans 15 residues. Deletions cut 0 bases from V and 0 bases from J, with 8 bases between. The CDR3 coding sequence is TGTGCCAGCAGCCAAGAGTCCGGGATGAACACTGAAGCTTTCTTT. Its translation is CASSQESGMNTEAFF.

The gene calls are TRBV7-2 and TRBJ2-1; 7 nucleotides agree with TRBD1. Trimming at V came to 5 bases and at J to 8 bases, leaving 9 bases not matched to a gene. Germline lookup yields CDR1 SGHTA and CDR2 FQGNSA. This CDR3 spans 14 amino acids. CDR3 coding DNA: TGTGCCAGCAGCCTGGGACAGCACGTCGATGAGCAGTTCTTC. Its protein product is CASSLGQHVDEQFF. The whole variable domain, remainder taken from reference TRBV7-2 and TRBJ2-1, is GAGVSQSPSNKVTEKGKDVELRCDPISGHTALYWYRQSLGQGLEFLIYFQGNSAPDKSGLPSDRFSAERTGGSVSTLTIQRTQQEDSAVYLCASSLGQHVDEQFFGPGTRLTVL.